This T cell receptor (beta chain) was sequenced in a study of shared clonotypes between healthy human individuals. Study processing details: Filtering differed, since immunoSEQ gave only junction sequences and no quality scores. The assay was immunoSEQ multiplex PCR, and TCRdb's table has in-frame clones only and misses some. V and J calls and clone size follow that table, whereas D and trimming were derived from the DNA. The sample lists approximately 2,000,000 clones; just under 95% were seen once. The V end lost 0 bases, the J end lost 5 bases, and 15 bases lay between the germline ends. CDR1 is SGDLS, CDR2 YYNGEE, per germline. This CDR3 comprises 15 residues. Findings and limits, study-wide: Among a handful of donors, roughly 5% of naive CD4 clonotypes were found in common.

On this clone: No antigen is known for it.

The chain has TRBV9 and TRBJ2-7; D gene ambiguous. The specimen sequenced was naive CD4+ T cells from PBMCs. Subset of the sample: CD45RA+ positively selected. This receptor was obtained from a young man in good health. Some clones in this sample may be carry-over from other donors' samples. The CDR3 region has the DNA TGTGCCAGCAGCGTAGAGGGCCTAATCCCCAACGAGCAGTACTTC. Amino acids: CASSVEGLIPNEQYF.